The 9 T cell receptor beta chains in this list originate from one sample, sequenced in a study of OX40 agonist ivuxolimab in advanced cancers. Libraries were prepared by immunoSEQ multiplex PCR; TCRdb keeps only in-frame clonotypes and omits some of them. The data show 70,000 to 95,000 clones, roughly 88% seen once. The sample was CD4+ or CD8+ T cells sorted from blood, taken in a trial of the OX40 agonist ivuxolimab. The source is an adult with an advanced solid tumor such as melanoma, head and neck, liver or kidney cancer.

V usage is TRBV19 and J usage is TRBJ1-5; no firm D call. Germline V gene lookup returns CDR1 LNHDA and CDR2 SQIVND (reference sequence). The V gene lost 7 bases and the J gene lost 2 bases, with 6 bases spanning the gap. CDR3 size: 12 residues. CDR3 in amino acids: CASNDGNQPQHF. CDR3 DNA: TGTGCCAGTAACGATGGCAATCAGCCCCAGCATTTT.

This clone was counted between two and nine times. V usage is TRBV19 and J usage is TRBJ2-7, with D maybe TRBD1 (6 bases). Germline V gene sequence: CDR1 LNHDA, CDR2 SQIVND (reference sequence). The CDR3 length is 12 residues. V lost 2 bases to trimming and J lost 7 bases, with 9 bases between them. CDR3 residues: CASSISQGEQYF. The CDR3 coding sequence is TGTGCCAGTAGTATATCCCAGGGGGAGCAGTACTTC.

The chain couples TRBV7-9 to TRBJ2-1; TRBD2 matches at 7 bases. V dropped 0 bases and J dropped 6; count of bases not matched to a gene: 5. This CDR3 has 15 amino acids. Looked up from germline, CDR1 is SEHNR and CDR2 is FQNEAQ (reference sequence). CDR3 sequence: CASSLAGGPTNEQFF. CDR3 bases: TGTGCCAGCAGCTTAGCGGGAGGGCCGACCAATGAGCAGTTCTTC.

The chain couples TRBV4-1 to TRBJ2-7; 8 bases line up with TRBD1. CDR1 and CDR2 from the germline V gene are MGHRA and YSYEKL. CDR3 size: 14 residues. J gave up 0 bases and V 4 bases, and 2 bases lay outside the gene matches. The CDR3: CASSLGTGSYEQYF. The DNA of the CDR3 is TGCGCCAGCAGCCTGGGGACAGGCTCCTACGAGCAGTACTTC.

The chain uses TRBV9 and TRBJ2-5, with a possible D match to TRBD1 (5 bases). Germline V gene lookup returns CDR1 SGDLS and CDR2 YYNGEE. V lost 0 bases to trimming and J lost 2 bases, with 5 bases between them. There are 13 residues in the CDR3. DNA for the CDR3: TGTGCCAGCAGCGTAGCAGGGCAAGAGACCCAGTACTTC. It is translated as CASSVAGQETQYF.

This clone was detected once. The rearrangement joins TRBV18 to TRBJ1-1; D unresolved. The CDR3 length is 13 residues. Trimming removed 2 bases from V and 4 bases from J, with 8 bases in between. CDR1 KGHSH and CDR2 LQKENI come from the germline V gene. The CDR3 nucleotides are TGTGCCAGCTCACCAGGACTCGGCACTGAAGCTTTCTTT. Its translation: CASSPGLGTEAFF.

V gene TRBV7-8 combines with J gene TRBJ2-1; D gene ambiguous. CDR1 is SGHVS and CDR2 is FQNEAQ in the germline V gene. The CDR3 has 16 amino acids. Trimming removed 5 bases from V and 5 bases from J, with 19 bases in between. CDR3 sequence (DNA): TGTGCCAGCAGCCCCCGTTCTCAAGACGAGAACAATGAGCAGTTCTTC. Protein sequence: CASSPRSQDENNEQFF. Complete variable domain (other parts from reference TRBV7-8 and TRBJ2-1): GAGVSQSPRYKVAKRGQDVALRCDPISGHVSLFWYQQALGQGPEFLTYFQNEAQLDKSGLPSDRFFAERPEGSVSTLKIQRTQQEDSAVYLCASSPRSQDENNEQFFGPGTRLTVL.

The chain carries TRBV7-2 and TRBJ2-5; D is ambiguous. V was shortened by 2 bases and J by 2 bases, with 9 bases between the two germline ends. The CDR3 contains 14 residues. From germline, CDR1 is SGHTA and CDR2 FQGNSA. The CDR3 region has the DNA TGTGCCAGCAGCTTAAACGCAGGACAAGAGACCCAGTACTTC. The encoded protein is CASSLNAGQETQYF.

This clone was found a few times. The J gene is TRBJ2-1, the V gene TRBV9, with TRBD2 matching over 11 bases. Germline values: CDR1 SGDLS, CDR2 YYNGEE. The CDR3 contains 19 residues. V was pared by 4 bases and J by 6 bases, with 18 bases of the junction left unmatched. The CDR3 spells CASSLRSGSGGARSNEQFF. CDR3 nucleotides: TGTGCCAGCAGCTTACGGAGTGGTAGCGGGGGGGCCCGGTCCAATGAGCAGTTCTTC.